What follows is one T cell receptor beta chain and its context. Its antigen is as yet unknown. Produced via immunoSEQ multiplex PCR; TCRdb's table is partial and in-frame only. The data contain over 110,000 clones, 85% to 90% of them singletons. These data belong to a study of cytomegalovirus exposure and HLA in healthy donors. J lost 4 bases, V lost 5 bases, and 5 bases had no gene match. The CDR3 runs 13 residues. Germline CDR1 SGHTA, CDR2 FQGTGA. Overall study results and limits: In vitro testing confirmed a few CMV-associated chains as specific for CMV antigens. There were some public TCRs occurring in many donors, but most TCR sequences were rare. Researchers counted approximately 160 TCR beta chains as cytomegalovirus-associated.

The 120-subject validation cohort, separate from the roughly 700-subject first cohort, included the donors. The sequence was obtained from a man aged 18 to 29 in good health and CMV-seropositive. The sample was PBMCs. The chain links TRBV7-3 to TRBJ2-7, with TRBD1 matching 7 bases. The DNA of the CDR3 is TGTGCCAGCAGCATGGACAGGAGATACGAGCAGTACTTC. Its translation is CASSMDRRYEQYF.